Following are 26 T cell receptor beta chains from one sample sequenced in a study of blood T cell repertoires in COVID-19. Using immunoSEQ multiplex PCR, the repertoire was profiled, and TCRdb retains in-frame clones only, with some absent. The data contain just under 65,000 clones, roughly 78% of them singletons. Sequencing was performed on peripheral blood. These receptors were taken from a man in his fifties or sixties with COVID-19, enrolled during active disease.

The V and J genes are TRBV5-4 and TRBJ1-1; 11 bases are a match to TRBD1. Germline trimming cut 0 bases from V and 3 bases from J; bases unmatched to any gene: 4. The germline V gene has CDR1 SGHNT and CDR2 YYREEE (reference sequence). This CDR3 has 16 amino acids. CDR3 nucleotide sequence: TGTGCCAGCAGCTTGGGCGGGACAGGGGGACACACTGAAGCTTTCTTT. This encodes CASSLGGTGGHTEAFF. The complete variable domain, with remaining parts taken from reference TRBV5-4 and TRBJ1-1, reads ETGVTQSPTHLIKTRGQQVTLRCSSQSGHNTVSWYQQALGQGPQFIFQYYREEENGRGNFPPRFSGLQFPNYSSELNVNALELDDSALYLCASSLGGTGGHTEAFFGQGTRLTVV.

The V and J genes are TRBV5-5 and TRBJ2-7, with unresolved D. Between the trimmed V and J ends, which lost 0 bases and 6 bases, there was a span of 10 bases. Germline V gene data show CDR1 as SGHKS and CDR2 as YYEKEE (reference sequence). The CDR3 sequence is 13 residues long. The chain's CDR3 is CASSLAGSREQYF. For the CDR3, the DNA is TGTGCCAGCAGCTTGGCAGGCAGCCGCGAGCAGTACTTC.

This chain links TRBV5-6 with TRBJ1-2, with D possibly TRBD1 on 6 matching bases. CDR1 and CDR2 (germline): SGHDT, YYEEEE. V was trimmed by 0 bases and J by 5 bases, leaving 11 bases between them. The CDR3 runs 14 residues. In DNA, the CDR3 is TGTGCCAGCAGCTTGGGGCAGGGGTGGTATGGCTACACCTTC. Translated: CASSLGQGWYGYTF. Full variable domain (rest looked up from reference TRBV5-6 and TRBJ1-2): DAGVTQSPTHLIKTRGQQVTLRCSPKSGHDTVSWYQQALGQGPQFIFQYYEEEERQRGNFPDRFSGHQFPNYSSELNVNALLLGDSALYLCASSLGQGWYGYTFGSGTRLTVV.

The V gene is TRBV10-2, the J gene TRBJ1-1; TRBD1 agrees at 9 bases. V shed 10 bases and J 5 bases; nucleotides not matched to a gene: 8. Per germline, CDR1 WSHSY and CDR2 SAAADI. CDR3 length: 13 residues. CDR3 amino acids: CATTGQGGTEAFF. The CDR3 nucleotides read TGCGCCACTACGGGACAGGGCGGGACTGAAGCTTTCTTT.

The chain links TRBV7-2 to TRBJ1-2; no definite D call. Germline lookup yields CDR1 SGHTA and CDR2 FQGNSA. With 5 bases removed from V and 3 bases from J, the gap between germline ends came to 19 bases. CDR3 length: 16 amino acids. CDR3 amino acids: CASSASWRRSDYGYTF. CDR3 DNA: TGTGCCAGCAGCGCTTCGTGGAGGAGATCTGACTATGGCTACACCTTC.

The rearrangement joins TRBV29-1 to TRBJ2-3, with unresolved D. The CDR3 loop spans 13 amino acids. The germline gives CDR1 SQVTM, CDR2 ANQGSEA. Trimming removed 0 bases at V and 2 bases at J, with 6 bases between. The CDR3 protein is CSVEDWPTDTQYF. The CDR3 DNA is TGCAGCGTTGAAGATTGGCCCACAGATACGCAGTATTTT.

This chain connects TRBV5-1 to TRBJ2-5; D might be TRBD2 (5 bases). The V and J ends lost 4 bases and 5 bases respectively, with 9 bases between them. CDR3 length: 12 amino acids. Germline V gives CDR1 SGHRS, CDR2 YFSETQ. The CDR3 bases are TGCGCCAGCAGCCGGGATCGGGAGACCCAGTACTTC. Encoded protein: CASSRDRETQYF.

The chain combines TRBV6-5 with TRBJ2-3; D is perhaps TRBD2 (5 bases). CDR3 size: 14 residues. V gave up 5 bases and J gave up 2 bases, with 11 bases separating them. Germline V CDR1 and CDR2: MNHEY, SVGAGI. The DNA of the CDR3 is TGTGCCAGCAGTCGGGGATTACTCACAGATACGCAGTATTTT. It is translated as CASSRGLLTDTQYF.

Regarding this clone: Other DNA variants within this sample encode the same CDR3. This chain links TRBV5-1 with TRBJ1-1; D gene uncertain. V lost 7 bases and J 1 base, leaving 8 bases between the germline ends. Germline V gene sequence: CDR1 SGHRS, CDR2 YFSETQ. The CDR3 extends over 12 amino acids. The chain's CDR3 is CASGRENTEAFF. The CDR3 DNA follows: TGCGCCAGCGGTCGGGAGAACACTGAAGCTTTCTTT.

The chain combines TRBV24-1 with TRBJ2-3; 7 nucleotides line up with TRBD1. This CDR3 comprises 16 residues. J gave up 4 bases and V 0 bases, and 6 bases lay outside the gene matches. The germline V gene encodes CDR1 KGHDR and CDR2 SFDVKD. The CDR3 protein is CATSDLSSGGSDTQYF. CDR3 bases: TGTGCCACCAGTGATTTGTCTTCAGGGGGATCAGATACGCAGTATTTT.

The chain uses TRBV3-1 (or the pseudogene TRBV3-2) and TRBJ2-3, with TRBD2 identical over 10 bases. There are 15 residues in the CDR3. Germline trimming cut 2 bases from V and 5 bases from J; bases unmatched to any gene: 4. Germline CDR1 and CDR2: LGHDT and YNNKEL (reference sequence). CDR3 nucleotides: TGTGCCAGCAGCCAACTACTAGCGGGGTTAGATACGCAGTATTTT. This codes for CASSQLLAGLDTQYF.

This clone was observed once. The J gene is TRBJ2-7, the V gene TRBV29-1; possibly TRBD1 for D (6 bases). The CDR3 has 11 amino acids. V was cut by 4 bases and J by 3 bases, with 7 bases left in between. CDR1 SQVTM and CDR2 ANQGSEA come from the germline V gene. The CDR3 DNA follows: TGCAGCGTTGGGACAGACTACGAGCAGTACTTC. Translating gives CSVGTDYEQYF.

This clone was seen a single time. The rearrangement joins TRBV2 to TRBJ2-4; D possibly corresponds to TRBD1 (5 bases). V was cut by 7 bases and J by 2 bases, with 9 bases left in between. From germline, CDR1 is SNHLY and CDR2 FYNNEI. The CDR3 sequence is 13 residues long. The CDR3 loop is CASIQASKNIQYF. The CDR3, as DNA: TGTGCCAGCATACAGGCCTCCAAAAACATTCAGTACTTC.

This clone has a handful of counts. V and J are TRBV2 and TRBJ2-1; the match to TRBD2 covers 10 bases. In germline, CDR1 is SNHLY, CDR2 FYNNEI. This CDR3 has 15 residues. V dropped 8 bases and J dropped 9; count of bases not matched to a gene: 13. DNA of the CDR3: TGTGCCAGCCGGCTGGGTAGCGGGAGGCTCAGTGAGCAGTTCTTC. It translates to CASRLGSGRLSEQFF.

The genes are TRBV29-1 and TRBJ2-2; D might be TRBD2 (5 bases). Between the trimmed V and J ends, which lost 5 bases and 3 bases, there was a span of 13 bases. Germline-derived CDR1 and CDR2 are SQVTM and ANQGSEA. This CDR3 has 14 residues. CDR3 region: CSVQPGEYTGELFF. Here the CDR3 DNA reads TGCAGCGTTCAACCCGGGGAGTACACCGGGGAGCTGTTTTTT.

The V call is TRBV6-2 or TRBV6-3, the J call TRBJ2-2; D perhaps matches TRBD2 (6 bases). This CDR3 contains 14 residues. Trimming removed 6 bases at V and 1 base at J, with 9 bases between. Germline V gives CDR1 MNHEY, CDR2 SVGEGT. The CDR3 sequence: CASSRDLNTGELFF. DNA of the CDR3: TGTGCCAGCAGCCGGGACTTGAACACCGGGGAGCTGTTTTTT.

This clone was picked up a small number of times. The chain joins TRBV9 to TRBJ1-1, with a weak D call TRBD1 (6 bases). V shed 0 bases and J shed 6 bases, with 12 bases lying between them. From germline, CDR1 is SGDLS and CDR2 YYNGEE. The CDR3 is 14 amino acids. This CDR3 is CASSVASGASEAFF. The CDR3 region has the DNA TGTGCCAGCAGCGTAGCCTCAGGGGCTTCTGAAGCTTTCTTT.

This rearrangement joins TRBV6-6 to TRBJ2-7; 8 nucleotides agree with TRBD2. This CDR3 has 13 amino acids. V shed 5 bases and J 7 bases; nucleotides not matched to a gene: 7. Germline CDR1 is MNHNY and CDR2 is SVGAGI (reference sequence). The CDR3 loop reads CASSEGREGEQYF. Here the CDR3 DNA reads TGTGCCAGCAGTGAGGGACGGGAGGGGGAGCAGTACTTC.

This clone was counted a single time. The J gene is TRBJ1-2, the V gene TRBV6-5; perhaps TRBD1 as D (5 bases). The germline CDR1 and CDR2 sequences are MNHEY and SVGAGI. CDR3 length: 13 amino acids. The V end was cut by 6 bases, the J end by 7 bases, with 15 bases between. The CDR3 DNA is TGTGCCAGCAGCACCAAGGCGGGGACTGGCTACACCTTC. It codes for CASSTKAGTGYTF.

As DNA, the CDR3 is TGTGCCTGGAGTTCGACAGTCCAAGAGACCCAGTACTTC. This translates into CAWSSTVQETQYF. This chain links TRBV30 with TRBJ2-5; D possibly corresponds to TRBD1 (5 bases). The V end lost 2 bases, the J end lost 1 base, and 8 bases lay between the germline ends. The CDR3 runs 13 residues. Germline CDR1 and CDR2: GTSNPN and SVGIG (reference sequence).

This chain links TRBV18 with TRBJ2-1; 9 nucleotides line up with TRBD2. V lost 6 bases and J lost 5; bases outside the gene matches: 11. Germline V lookup: CDR1 KGHSH, CDR2 LQKENI. The CDR3 extends over 16 amino acids. CDR3: CASSPRPSGDHNEQFF. CDR3 nucleotides: TGTGCCAGCTCCCCGAGACCTAGCGGGGACCACAATGAGCAGTTCTTC.

V and J are TRBV13 and TRBJ1-3; no reliable D call. V was trimmed by 5 bases and J by 0 bases, leaving 11 bases between them. CDR3 length equals 15 residues. The germline gives CDR1 PRHDT, CDR2 FYEKMQ (reference sequence). The DNA for the CDR3 is TGTGCCAGCAGCCGCGGGTCCTACTCTGGAAACACCATATATTTT. Its protein is CASSRGSYSGNTIYF. The full variable domain, completed using reference TRBV13 and TRBJ1-3, is AAGVIQSPRHLIKEKRETATLKCYPIPRHDTVYWYQQGPGQDPQFLISFYEKMQSDKGSIPDRFSAQQFSDYHSELNMSSLELGDSALYFCASSRGSYSGNTIYFGEGSWLTVV.

The chain recombines TRBV9 with TRBJ1-1; 7 bases are a match to TRBD1. Germline CDR1 reads SGDLS; CDR2 reads YYNGEE. This CDR3 is 16 amino acids long. V dropped 4 bases and J dropped 0; count of bases not matched to a gene: 9. In DNA, the CDR3 is TGTGCCAGCAGCCCGCGATCGGGACAGCTGAACACTGAAGCTTTCTTT. Its protein product is CASSPRSGQLNTEAFF.

V is TRBV18 and J is TRBJ2-7, with unresolved D. This CDR3 has 11 amino acids. Germline CDR1 reads KGHSH; CDR2 reads LQKENI. V lost 5 bases and J lost 3, with 5 bases in between. CDR3 sequence reads: CASSSRYEQYF. DNA of the CDR3: TGTGCCAGCTCATCCCGCTACGAGCAGTACTTC.

This chain joins TRBV5-1 and TRBJ2-7, with TRBD2 matching 7 bases. The CDR3 is 15 residues long. Germline values: CDR1 SGHRS, CDR2 YFSETQ. The J segment lost 0 bases and the V segment lost 4 bases, leaving 7 bases of the junction unmatched. CDR3 amino acids: CASSTKAGSSYEQYF. Here the CDR3 DNA reads TGCGCCAGCAGCACCAAAGCGGGGAGCTCCTACGAGCAGTACTTC.

The chain employs TRBV19 and TRBJ2-2; 14 nucleotides agree with TRBD2. Per germline, CDR1 LNHDA and CDR2 SQIVND (reference sequence). The CDR3 spans 17 residues. V gave up 5 bases and J gave up 5 bases; unmatched junction bases: 7. This CDR3 reads CASSFGTSGGVTGELFF. DNA for the CDR3: TGTGCCAGTAGTTTCGGGACTAGCGGGGGAGTAACCGGGGAGCTGTTTTTT.